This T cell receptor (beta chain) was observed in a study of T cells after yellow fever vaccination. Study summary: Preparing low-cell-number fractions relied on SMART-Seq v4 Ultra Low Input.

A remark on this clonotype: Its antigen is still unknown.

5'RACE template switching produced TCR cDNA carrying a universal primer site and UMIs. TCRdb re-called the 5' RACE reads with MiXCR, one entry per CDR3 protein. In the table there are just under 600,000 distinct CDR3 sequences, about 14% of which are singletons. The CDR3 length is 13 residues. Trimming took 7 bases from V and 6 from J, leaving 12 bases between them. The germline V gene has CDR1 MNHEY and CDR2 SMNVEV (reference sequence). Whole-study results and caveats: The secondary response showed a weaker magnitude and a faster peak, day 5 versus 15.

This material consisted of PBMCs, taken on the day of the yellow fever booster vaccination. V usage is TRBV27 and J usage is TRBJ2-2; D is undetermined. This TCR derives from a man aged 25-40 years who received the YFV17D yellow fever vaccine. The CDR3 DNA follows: TGTGCCAGCACCTTTAATCCAGCCGGGGAGCTGTTTTTT. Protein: CASTFNPAGELFF.